This is a list of T cell receptor beta chains from one sample in a study of cytomegalovirus exposure and HLA in healthy donors. Only in-frame clones appear in the TCRdb table, and some are missing; sequencing was by immunoSEQ multiplex PCR. Among 150,000 to 200,000 clones, approximately 81% were seen once, and the ten largest hold around 4%. The sample taken for sequencing was PBMCs. These TCRs come from a man aged 50 to 60 in good health and CMV-seronegative. Both conserved end residues are part of each CDR3. D genes are given only for firm matches. Clone sizes are given selectively: once, few, many, or a class where the clone is expanded.

v_gene: TRBV5-6; j_gene: TRBJ2-7; abundance: .; d_gene: .; CDR3aa: CASTPGVGIHEQYF; CDR3nt: TGTGCCAGCACCCCGGGAGTAGGGATCCACGAGCAGTACTTC
v_gene: TRBV2; j_gene: TRBJ2-3; abundance: .; d_gene: TRBD2; CDR3aa: CASRGAAGGLDTQYF; CDR3nt: TGTGCCAGCAGGGGAGCGGCGGGGGGCTTAGATACGCAGTATTTT
v_gene: TRBV19; j_gene: TRBJ2-3; abundance: .; d_gene: .; CDR3aa: CASKGGGSRPDTQYF; CDR3nt: TGTGCCAGTAAGGGGGGAGGGAGCCGTCCAGATACGCAGTATTTT
v_gene: TRBV7-8; j_gene: TRBJ1-5; abundance: .; d_gene: .; CDR3aa: CASSLGEPPQHF; CDR3nt: TGTGCCAGCAGCTTAGGAGAGCCGCCCCAGCATTTT
v_gene: TRBV19; j_gene: TRBJ1-6; abundance: .; d_gene: .; CDR3aa: CASTGGIWEPLHF; CDR3nt: TGTGCCAGTACGGGGGGCATCTGGGAACCCCTCCACTTT
v_gene: TRBV2; j_gene: TRBJ2-7; abundance: .; d_gene: .; CDR3aa: CASSDDSYEQYF; CDR3nt: TGTGCCAGCAGTGACGACAGCTACGAGCAGTACTTC
v_gene: TRBV2; j_gene: TRBJ1-6; abundance: once; d_gene: TRBD1; CDR3aa: CASSPLGQPPLRF; CDR3nt: TGTGCCAGCAGTCCTCTGGGACAGCCACCCCTCCGCTTT
v_gene: TRBV6-5; j_gene: TRBJ1-5; abundance: .; d_gene: .; CDR3aa: CASTERRGQPQHF; CDR3nt: TGTGCCAGCACTGAACGGAGGGGCCAGCCCCAGCATTTT
v_gene: TRBV19; j_gene: TRBJ2-3; abundance: .; d_gene: .; CDR3aa: CASSTGFPGDTQYF; CDR3nt: TGTGCCAGTAGCACGGGTTTTCCTGGAGATACGCAGTATTTT
v_gene: TRBV19; j_gene: TRBJ1-6; abundance: .; d_gene: .; CDR3aa: CASSPAGTDSSPLHF; CDR3nt: TGTGCCAGTAGCCCCGCCGGGACTGATAGTTCACCCCTCCACTTT
v_gene: TRBV5-1; j_gene: TRBJ1-2; abundance: .; d_gene: TRBD1; CDR3aa: CASSLRQGIYGYTF; CDR3nt: TGCGCCAGCAGCTTGCGACAGGGGATCTATGGCTACACCTTC
v_gene: TRBV2; j_gene: TRBJ2-7; abundance: .; d_gene: .; CDR3aa: CASRPGTLHSYEQYF; CDR3nt: TGTGCCAGCAGACCCGGGACACTCCACTCCTACGAGCAGTACTTC
v_gene: TRBV21-1; j_gene: TRBJ2-7; abundance: .; d_gene: .; CDR3aa: CASGFRIYGQFYEQYF; CDR3nt: TGTGCCAGCGGTTTCAGGATTTACGGACAGTTCTACGAGCAGTACTTC
v_gene: TRBV5-4; j_gene: TRBJ2-7; abundance: .; d_gene: TRBD2; CDR3aa: CASSLRKASGGSYEQYF; CDR3nt: TGTGCCAGCAGCCTTAGAAAGGCTAGCGGGGGATCCTACGAGCAGTACTTC
v_gene: TRBV19; j_gene: TRBJ1-5; abundance: .; d_gene: TRBD1; CDR3aa: CASSIATGDNQPQHF; CDR3nt: TGTGCCAGTAGTATAGCGACAGGGGATAATCAGCCCCAGCATTTT
v_gene: TRBV6-5; j_gene: TRBJ1-2; abundance: .; d_gene: .; CDR3aa: CASSPDRNYGYTF; CDR3nt: TGTGCCAGCAGTCCAGACAGGAACTATGGCTACACCTTC